The 13 T cell receptor beta chains presented below share a single source sample, sequenced in a study of CD8+CD57+ T cells in acquired aplastic anemia (dated by TCRdb to the late 2010s). TCRdb names Illumina HiSeq 2000 as the instrument used. Genomic DNA was used as template for profiling of TCR beta VDJ combinations and CDR3 sequences. TCRdb itself trimmed the public reads at Q25 with fastp, ran MiXCR and retained productive beta chains. Under each unique CDR3 protein, matching rows form one entry showing the most common genes and DNA. This sample comprises 250,000 to 350,000 distinct CDR3 sequences, 56% of them detected only once. Of the sample, around 1.2% is held by the ten largest clones. Patients chosen for sequencing had shown expansion of CD8+CD57+ cells by flow cytometry. Sequenced input: sorted CD4+, CD8+, or CD8+CD57+ T cells (not recorded which) from PBMCs. These receptors originate from a human donor with aplastic anemia.

This chain links TRBV2 with TRBJ1-1; tentative D call: TRBD1 (6 bases). The CDR3 sequence is 14 residues long. Looked up from germline, CDR1 is SNHLY and CDR2 is FYNNEI. Trimming shortened V by 3 bases and J by 3 bases, and 11 bases separated the two germline ends. CDR3 sequence (DNA): TGTGCCAGCAGTGACGAGGGGGGTGACACTGAAGCTTTCTTT. Its protein product is CASSDEGGDTEAFF.

This clonotype was detected many times. The V call is TRBV20-1, the J call TRBJ2-1; perhaps TRBD2 as D (6 bases). The CDR3 has 16 residues. The V end lost 5 bases, the J end lost 0 bases, and 17 bases lay between the germline ends. The germline V gene encodes CDR1 DFQATT and CDR2 SNEGSKA (reference sequence). The CDR3 DNA is TGCAGTGCTCCTACCTGGGACTCAAGCTCCTACAATGAGCAGTTCTTC. Protein product: CSAPTWDSSSYNEQFF.

This clonotype was counted only a few times. This chain uses TRBV10-3 with TRBJ2-1, with D hard to call. There are 13 residues in the CDR3. Germline loops: CDR1 ENHRY, CDR2 SYGVKD. V shed 4 bases and J shed 8 bases, with 12 bases lying between them. The CDR3: CAISARGDDEQFF. As DNA, the CDR3 is TGTGCCATCAGTGCCCGCGGCGACGATGAGCAGTTCTTC.

The chain uses TRBV15 and TRBJ2-7; D possibly uses TRBD1 or TRBD2 (5 bases each). Trimming removed 6 bases from V and 6 bases from J, with 15 bases in between. CDR1 and CDR2 from the germline V gene are LNHNV and YYDKDF (reference sequence). The CDR3 runs to 13 residues. CDR3 nucleotides: TGTGCCACCAGACGGGACCGCGCCTGCGAGCAGTACTTC. Protein sequence: CATRRDRACEQYF.

The J gene is TRBJ1-6, the V gene TRBV5-1; unclear D gene. V lost 6 bases to trimming and J lost 0 bases, with 10 bases between them. This CDR3 contains 15 residues. Germline CDR1 and CDR2: SGHRS and YFSETQ. CDR3 in amino acids: CASTWMSSYNSPLHF. CDR3 nucleotide sequence: TGCGCCAGCACCTGGATGAGCTCCTATAATTCACCCCTCCACTTT.

With respect to this clonotype: A junction boundary mismatches the germline segment, possibly from a read error. The chain carries TRBV24-1 and TRBJ2-2, with D possibly being TRBD1 or TRBD2 (5 bases each). There are 17 residues in the CDR3. CDR1 and CDR2 (germline): KGHDR, SFDVKD. The CDR3 DNA reads as TGTGCCACCAATGACGCCCCAGGGACGGGTAAAACCGGGAAGCTGTTTTTT. Residues: CATNDAPGTGKTGKLFF.

The CDR3 DNA is TGTGCCAGCAGCTCCGGACTGGGTAACGCCTACGAGCAGTACTTC. Its protein product is CASSSGLGNAYEQYF. The V gene is TRBV7-8, the J gene TRBJ2-7, with D possibly matching TRBD2 (5 bases). The CDR3 is 15 residues long. Germline CDR1 SGHVS, CDR2 FQNEAQ. Trimming stripped 4 bases from V and 2 bases from J, with 15 bases between.

J is TRBJ2-5 and V is TRBV7-9; D possibly matches TRBD1 or TRBD2 (5 bases each). The V gene's germline CDR1 is SEHNR and CDR2 FQNEAQ (reference sequence). Between the trimmed V and J ends, which lost 0 bases and 6 bases, there was a span of 8 bases. This CDR3 is built from 13 residues. The CDR3 loop is CASSLAWGQTQYF. The DNA of the CDR3 is TGTGCCAGCAGCTTAGCGTGGGGACAGACCCAGTACTTC. Combining the CDR3 with reference TRBV7-9 and TRBJ2-5 gives the whole variable domain DTGVSQNPRHKITKRGQNVTFRCDPISEHNRLYWYRQTLGQGPEFLTYFQNEAQLEKSRLLSDRFSAERPKGSFSTLEIQRTEQGDSAMYLCASSLAWGQTQYFGPGTRLLVL.

J is TRBJ1-5 and V is TRBV19; D is possibly TRBD1 (6 bases). CDR1 is LNHDA and CDR2 is SQIVND in the germline V gene (reference sequence). The CDR3 spans 17 residues. V lost 7 bases and J 0 bases, leaving 19 bases between the germline ends. CDR3 in amino acids: CASTGQSGTNSNQPQHF. The CDR3 coding sequence is TGTGCCAGTACCGGACAGTCGGGTACTAATAGCAATCAGCCCCAGCATTTT.

There are a few counts of this clonotype. The rearrangement links TRBV7-2 to TRBJ1-1; D may be TRBD1 (6 bases). V shed 1 base and J shed 6 bases, with 12 bases lying between them. Looked up from germline, CDR1 is SGHTA and CDR2 is FQGNSA. CDR3 length equals 14 residues. CDR3 sequence reads: CASSLGPGDAEAFF. In nucleotides, the CDR3 is TGTGCCAGCAGCTTAGGTCCAGGGGACGCTGAAGCTTTCTTT.

This clonotype occurred once. This chain links TRBV7-3 with TRBJ1-6; D remains unclear. The CDR3 runs to 15 residues. CDR1 and CDR2 (germline): SGHTA, FQGTGA. Trimming removed 5 bases from V and 4 bases from J, with 12 bases in between. DNA of the CDR3: TGTGCCAGCAGCCCCCGCCAAGATTATAATTCACCCCTCCACTTT. This encodes CASSPRQDYNSPLHF.

V and J are TRBV2 and TRBJ1-4, with D perhaps matching TRBD1 (5 bases). The V gene's germline CDR1 is SNHLY and CDR2 FYNNEI. Trimming left V 8 bases short and J 8 bases short, with 18 bases between. CDR3 length: 14 amino acids. The CDR3: CASRPEGFGEKLFF. CDR3 nucleotide sequence: TGTGCCAGCCGCCCCGAGGGGTTCGGGGAAAAACTGTTTTTT.

Notes on this clonotype: The CDR3 carries no conserved terminal phenylalanine or tryptophan, so it likely arises from a read error. V and J are TRBV20-1 and TRBJ2-3; 7 positions match TRBD2. The CDR3 runs 12 residues. Per germline, CDR1 DFQATT and CDR2 SNEGSKA (reference sequence). The CDR3 DNA sequence: TGCAGCACCTCGGGAGGTACAGATACGCAGTATTTA. Protein sequence: CSTSGGTDTQYL.